This T cell receptor beta chain was sequenced for a study of T cell responses to AZD1222 COVID-19 vaccine (dated by TCRdb to about 2021). The study in broad terms: TCR sequencing covered 230 or so trial participants: 207 given two doses of AZD1222 and 26 given two doses of MenACWY control vaccine. Trial participants were enrolled by age into 18-55, 56-69 and 70-plus year subgroups, with around 150, 28 and 57 TCR-sequenced participants respectively.

In the case of this clone: Its target antigen remains unknown. The sample holds no much larger clone one base away, and base qualities are not on file.

Study-wide findings and limitations: After two AZD1222 doses, both the breadth and the depth of spike-specific TCRs were significantly higher than at day 0 and than in MenACWY recipients. The 56-69-year group was small, and its depth increase did not reach significance, likely because of low power. Conclusions about previously exposed vaccinees are limited because only five to seven AZD1222 recipients were SARS-CoV-2 seropositive at baseline. Because no samples from the day 14 peak response were available, repertoires could be characterized only after the peak T cell response. Most participants were white British and females outnumbered males, and the authors suggested that clonal diversity may have been underestimated. The vaccine-associated CD4 TCRs covered the entire spike protein, and the dominant responses fell in regions 160-218 and 743-854. Nearly half of unique spike-specific TCRs reportedly recognized epitopes outside regions mutated in the B.1.351 and B.1.1.7 variants.

CDR1 and CDR2 are drawn from the germline V gene (reference sequence): LNHDA, SQIVND. Counted from cysteine to phenylalanine, this CDR3 has 16 amino acids. Only CDR3 DNA remains: 48 bases, in frame from the first base. Clipping removes 2 bases from V and 7 bases from J, with 10 as the unmatched junction base count. The CDR3 regions of human TCRbeta chains were analyzed by immunosequencing. For the original study's pipeline: TCRs in the repertoires were matched against a reference library of SARS-CoV-2-specific TCRs that had been generated with the MIRA antigen-specificity platform. Breadth was defined as the fraction of unique TCRs that were SARS-CoV-2-associated, and depth was defined as the fraction of total T cells that were SARS-CoV-2-associated. Each spike-specific TCR was assigned to its reactive spike region and to a CD4 or CD8 class using the MIRA data. Log10-transformed breadth and depth values were compared by one-way ANOVA with Sidak's multiple comparisons tests. TCRdb took over this immuneACCESS table, retaining in-frame rearrangements with V and J assigned. Such tables are incomplete; in checked studies, under half of the missing clones stem from an unresolved V gene, and the remainder is unexplained. The V and J calls and clone size come from that table; D and trimming were worked out from the DNA. The table for this sample lists roughly 96,000 clones; more than 75% of them were counted only once. The top ten clones comprise around 10% of the sample.

The intended sense of this specimen's time point label: about 28 days (+/-7) after the second vaccine dose. Because spike-specific TCR depth and breadth did not differ between the two schedules, AZD1222 recipients who got a second dose at roughly 4 weeks were pooled with those who got a second dose at roughly 12 weeks. Vaccinee samples were obtained from the UK trials COV001 and COV002, which included a single-blind randomized controlled phase 2/3 trial of AZD1222 (ChAdOx1 nCoV-19) in healthy adults. Trial participant PBMC samples were collected at day 0 and day 28 after the second dose for TCRbeta chain sequencing.

The input for sequencing was peripheral blood, taken 28 days after the second AZD1222 dose. The source is an adult who received the AZD1222 COVID-19 vaccine. The V gene is TRBV19 and the J gene is TRBJ1-4; 7 middle bases align to TRBD1. The DNA is as follows: TGTGCCAGTAGTATAAGGGAACAGGGGACGGCTGAAAAACTGTTTTTT. This is translated as CASSIREQGTAEKLFF.